These 20 T cell receptor beta chains originate from one sample sequenced in a study of control samples from healthy donors and cancer patients. Here immunoSEQ multiplex PCR was the method, and the copy in TCRdb shows in-frame clones only, minus some. The sample has around 130,000 clones; 70% to 90% are singletons. Material for sequencing was blood. The receptors derive from a man in his forties or fifties in good health.

The chain is built from TRBV7-9 and TRBJ2-2, with TRBD2 matching over 12 bases. The junction had 6 bases not matched to a gene; V was cut back by 11 bases and J by 5 bases. The germline gives CDR1 SEHNR, CDR2 FQNEAQ (reference sequence). The CDR3 runs 14 residues. CDR3 protein: CAGRTSGVTGELFF. CDR3 coding DNA: TGTGCCGGCCGGACTAGCGGGGTTACCGGGGAGCTGTTTTTT.

In this sample, this clone turned up once. The chain combines TRBV18 with TRBJ2-1; 12 nucleotides match TRBD1. Germline V gene lookup returns CDR1 KGHSH and CDR2 LQKENI. After removal of 3 bases from V and 6 bases from J, the junction contained 6 bases not matched to a gene. There are 16 residues in the CDR3. This CDR3 is CASSPAGQGAANEQFF. CDR3 DNA: TGTGCCAGCTCACCCGCGGGACAGGGGGCAGCCAATGAGCAGTTCTTC.

V is TRBV11-2 and J is TRBJ1-1; no clear D. The germline CDR1 and CDR2 sequences are SGHAT and FQNNGV. The V end lost 5 bases, the J end lost 1 base, and 11 bases lay between the germline ends. This CDR3 is built from 14 residues. This CDR3 reads CASSLRVGNTEAFF. CDR3 in DNA: TGTGCCAGCAGCCTCCGAGTCGGGAACACTGAAGCTTTCTTT.

With regard to this clone: The sample holds other DNA sequences that translate to the same CDR3. The chain recombines TRBV7-3 with TRBJ1-6; a possible D gene is TRBD1 (6 bases). V dropped 1 base and J dropped 8 bases, with 24 bases sitting between them. CDR3 length: 19 amino acids. Germline-derived CDR1 and CDR2 are SGHTA and FQGTGA. The CDR3 coding sequence is TGTGCCAGCAGCTTAAGAGGGGGTCTGGGGCGGTACTTAGATTCACCCCTCCACTTT. This encodes CASSLRGGLGRYLDSPLHF.

J is TRBJ2-1 and V is TRBV2; 8 bases map to TRBD2. Per germline, CDR1 SNHLY and CDR2 FYNNEI. The V gene end was trimmed by 4 bases and the J gene end by 8 bases; junction bases not matched to a gene: 7. This CDR3 has 14 amino acids. The CDR3 region has the DNA TGTGCCAGCAGTGCTAACGGGGGGGGCGATGAGCAGTTCTTC. Translating it yields CASSANGGGDEQFF. Full variable domain (rest looked up from reference TRBV2 and TRBJ2-1): EPEVTQTPSHQVTQMGQEVILRCVPISNHLYFYWYRQILGQKVEFLVSFYNNEISEKSEIFDDQFSVERPDGSNFTLKIRSTKLEDSAMYFCASSANGGGDEQFFGPGTRLTVL.

With respect to this clone: The junction departs from germline at one end; a sequencing error may be responsible. The rearrangement links TRBV3-1 (or the pseudogene TRBV3-2) to TRBJ2-3; D possibly corresponds to TRBD1 (5 bases). The CDR3 spans 12 residues. Germline V gives CDR1 LGHDT, CDR2 YNNKEL (reference sequence). This chain's CDR3 is CASSQAVEGVTF. CDR3 coding DNA: TGTGCCAGCAGCCAAGCGGTCGAAGGGGTCACTTTT.

The J gene is TRBJ2-3, the V gene TRBV9; 8 bases are shared with TRBD1. The CDR3 contains 15 residues. Germline CDR1 reads SGDLS; CDR2 reads YYNGEE. V gave up 3 bases and J gave up 5 bases; unmatched junction bases: 8. The CDR3 loop reads CASSAQQGAVDTQYF. The DNA of the CDR3 is TGTGCCAGCAGCGCCCAGCAGGGGGCGGTAGATACGCAGTATTTT.

The chain has TRBV5-5 and TRBJ1-4; D uncertain. The CDR3 covers 16 residues. V gave up 0 bases and J gave up 9 bases, with 18 bases separating them. In germline, CDR1 is SGHKS, CDR2 YYEKEE (reference sequence). Here the CDR3 reads CASSLVLFGAAQKLFF. Here the CDR3 DNA reads TGTGCCAGCAGCTTGGTATTGTTCGGCGCGGCTCAAAAACTGTTTTTT.

CDR3 sequence: CASSQAGTGGNYGYTF. CDR3 in DNA: TGTGCCAGCAGCCAGGCCGGGACAGGGGGCAACTATGGCTACACCTTC. This chain links TRBV11-3 with TRBJ1-2, with TRBD1 matching 12 bases. Trimming cost V 5 bases and J 2 bases; bases outside gene matches: 6. Germline-derived CDR1 and CDR2 are SGHNT and YENEEA. The CDR3 extends over 16 amino acids.

The CDR3 DNA reads as TGTGCCAGCAGTTTATCTGGGTCGGGGGCCTACGAGCAGTACTTC. This codes for CASSLSGSGAYEQYF. The chain uses TRBV27 and TRBJ2-7; tentatively, D is TRBD2 (6 bases). Per the germline V gene, CDR1 is MNHEY and CDR2 is SMNVEV (reference sequence). The V end was cut by 0 bases, the J end by 2 bases, with 11 bases between. The CDR3 is 15 residues long.

This chain uses TRBV9 with TRBJ2-2; TRBD1 is a possible D gene (6 bases). Deletions cut 0 bases from V and 1 base from J, with 13 bases between. The germline V gene encodes CDR1 SGDLS and CDR2 YYNGEE. The CDR3 contains 17 residues. CDR3 protein: CASSVGRGWKNTGELFF. The DNA of the CDR3 is TGTGCCAGCAGCGTAGGAAGGGGGTGGAAGAACACCGGGGAGCTGTTTTTT.

The table lists this clone with a count of one. The chain links TRBV7-7 to TRBJ2-5, with TRBD1 as a possible D gene (8 bases). The ends were cut back, 2 bases at V and 1 base at J, with 14 bases in the middle. CDR3 length: 16 amino acids. CDR1 is SSHAT and CDR2 is FNYEAQ in the germline V gene (reference sequence). CDR3 sequence reads: CASSLTGGGRQETQYF. CDR3 nucleotide sequence: TGTGCCAGCAGCTTAACAGGGGGGGGGCGCCAAGAGACCCAGTACTTC.

The chain carries TRBV28 and TRBJ1-2; D unresolved. V was shortened by 6 bases and J by 0 bases, with 11 bases between the two germline ends. This CDR3 region has 14 residues. Germline CDR1 MDHEN, CDR2 SYDVKM. This chain's CDR3 is CASRMGDSNYGYTF. The CDR3 DNA reads as TGTGCCAGCAGGATGGGCGACTCTAACTATGGCTACACCTTC.

Note on this clone: Other nucleotide sequences from this sample produce the same CDR3. J is TRBJ1-5 and V is TRBV3-1 (or the pseudogene TRBV3-2); TRBD1 matches 7 bases. V was clipped by 5 bases and J by 4 bases; unmatched bases: 2. Germline V CDR1 and CDR2: LGHDT, YNNKEL (reference sequence). CDR3 length: 13 amino acids. CDR3 residues: CASSLTGNQPQHF. The CDR3 DNA sequence: TGTGCCAGCAGCTTGACAGGGAATCAGCCCCAGCATTTT.

The V call is TRBV5-1, the J call TRBJ1-3; maybe TRBD1 (5 bases). The ends were cut back, 5 bases at V and 3 bases at J, with 12 bases in the middle. The CDR3 is 14 amino acids. Germline CDR1 reads SGHRS; CDR2 reads YFSETQ. The CDR3 region has the DNA TGCGCCAGCAGAGGGGAGTATGTTGGAAACACCATATATTTT. The encoded protein is CASRGEYVGNTIYF.

This sequence joins TRBV7-8 and TRBJ2-2; 9 bases align to TRBD2. CDR1 and CDR2 from the germline V gene are SGHVS and FQNEAQ. The trim removed 4 bases at V and 3 bases at J, leaving 9 bases unmatched. CDR3 size: 17 residues. CDR3 region: CASSSPPGLADTGELFF. The CDR3 DNA follows: TGTGCCAGCAGCTCCCCCCCGGGACTAGCAGACACCGGGGAGCTGTTTTTT.

About this clone itself: The same CDR3 arises from other DNA sequences in this sample as well. The chain couples TRBV4-2 to TRBJ1-5; the D gene is possibly TRBD1 (5 bases). Trimming cost V 3 bases and J 5 bases, with 5 bases left between them. The CDR3 extends over 12 amino acids. The germline V gene encodes CDR1 LGHNA and CDR2 YNFKEQ. CDR3 nucleotide sequence: TGTGCCAGCAGCCACAGGGATCAGCCCCAGCATTTT. It yields the protein CASSHRDQPQHF.

The genes are TRBV27 and TRBJ2-7; D perhaps matches TRBD2 (6 bases). The CDR3 covers 14 residues. Looked up from germline, CDR1 is MNHEY and CDR2 is SMNVEV (reference sequence). V lost 2 bases to trimming and J lost 3 bases, with 11 bases between them. This CDR3 is CASSLEVGLYEQYF. DNA of the CDR3: TGTGCCAGCAGTTTAGAGGTGGGACTCTACGAGCAGTACTTC.

The chain combines TRBV9 with TRBJ2-1; 10 nucleotides line up with TRBD2. Trimming at V came to 2 bases and at J to 9 bases, leaving 11 bases not matched to a gene. Germline CDR1 reads SGDLS; CDR2 reads YYNGEE. The CDR3 spans 16 residues. For the CDR3, the DNA is TGTGCCAGCAGCGTGGGAAGCGGGGGGGCTATCGGTGAGCAGTTCTTC. Translating it yields CASSVGSGGAIGEQFF.

Ten or more counts support this clone. The genes are TRBV4-2 and TRBJ1-1; tentatively, D is TRBD1 (5 bases). With 2 bases removed from V and 1 base from J, the gap between germline ends came to 14 bases. Germline V lookup: CDR1 LGHNA, CDR2 YNFKEQ. The CDR3 totals 16 residues. The CDR3 region is CASSQLRGNENTEAFF. Here the CDR3 DNA reads TGTGCCAGCAGCCAACTTAGGGGTAACGAGAACACTGAAGCTTTCTTT.